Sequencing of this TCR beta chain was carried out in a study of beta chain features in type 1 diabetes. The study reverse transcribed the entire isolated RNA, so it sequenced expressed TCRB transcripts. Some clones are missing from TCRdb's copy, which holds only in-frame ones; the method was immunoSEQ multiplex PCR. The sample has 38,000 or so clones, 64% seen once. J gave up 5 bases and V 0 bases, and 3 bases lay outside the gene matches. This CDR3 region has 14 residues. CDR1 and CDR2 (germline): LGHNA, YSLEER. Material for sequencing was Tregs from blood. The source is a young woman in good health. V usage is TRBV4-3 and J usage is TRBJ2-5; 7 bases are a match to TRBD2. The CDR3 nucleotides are TGCGCCAGCAGCCAAGATCGGGGAGGGGAGACCCAGTACTTC. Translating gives CASSQDRGGETQYF.